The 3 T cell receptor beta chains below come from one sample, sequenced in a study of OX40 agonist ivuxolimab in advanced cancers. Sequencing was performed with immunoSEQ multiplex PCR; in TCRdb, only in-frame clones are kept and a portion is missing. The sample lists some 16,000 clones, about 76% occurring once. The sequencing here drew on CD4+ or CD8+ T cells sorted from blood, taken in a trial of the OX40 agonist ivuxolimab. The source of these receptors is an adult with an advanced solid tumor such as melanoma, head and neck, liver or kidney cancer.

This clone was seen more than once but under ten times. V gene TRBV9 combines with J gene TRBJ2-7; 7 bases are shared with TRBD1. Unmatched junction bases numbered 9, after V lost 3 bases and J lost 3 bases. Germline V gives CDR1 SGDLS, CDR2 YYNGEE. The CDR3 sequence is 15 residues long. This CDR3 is CASSAEGQTNYEQYF. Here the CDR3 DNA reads TGTGCCAGCAGCGCCGAGGGACAGACCAACTACGAGCAGTACTTC.

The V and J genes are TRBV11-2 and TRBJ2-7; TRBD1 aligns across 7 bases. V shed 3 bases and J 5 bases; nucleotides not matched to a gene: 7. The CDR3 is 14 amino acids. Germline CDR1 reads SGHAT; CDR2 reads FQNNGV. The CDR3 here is CASSFDRDPNEQYF. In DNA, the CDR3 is TGTGCCAGCAGCTTTGACAGGGACCCCAACGAGCAGTACTTC.

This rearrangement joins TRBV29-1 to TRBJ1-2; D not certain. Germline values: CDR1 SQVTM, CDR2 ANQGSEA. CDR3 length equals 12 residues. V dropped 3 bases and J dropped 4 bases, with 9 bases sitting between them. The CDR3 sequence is CSVDEGAYGYTF. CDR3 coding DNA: TGCAGCGTTGACGAAGGAGCCTATGGCTACACCTTC. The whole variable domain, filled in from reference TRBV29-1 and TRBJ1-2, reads SAVISQKPSRDICQRGTSLTIQCQVDSQVTMMFWYRQQPGQSLTLIATANQGSEATYESGFVIDKFPISRPNLTFSTLTVSNMSPEDSSIYLCSVDEGAYGYTFGSGTRLTVV.